Listed below are T cell receptor beta chains from one sample, sequenced in a study of Graves' ophthalmopathy and Graves' hyperthyroidism. TCRdb re-called the multiplex PCR reads with MiXCR, one entry per CDR3 protein. Here the sample spans 650,000 to 900,000 distinct CDR3 sequences, 35% to 50% being singletons. Material: peripheral blood. The receptors stem from an adult man with Graves' ophthalmopathy. Both conserved end residues are part of each CDR3. D genes are given only for firm matches. Size tells how often a clone was seen (once, few, many) or the class of an expanded clone, and some rows leave it out.

j_call: TRBJ2-5; d_call: TRBD2; v_call: TRBV10-3; clone_size: NA; cdr3_aa: CAISSGSVETQYF
j_call: TRBJ2-7; d_call: NA; v_call: TRBV6-1; clone_size: few; cdr3_aa: CASSYFGGSTYEQYF
j_call: TRBJ1-1; d_call: NA; v_call: TRBV9; clone_size: NA; cdr3_aa: CASSQDNLGRSEAFF
j_call: TRBJ1-2; d_call: TRBD1; v_call: TRBV12-3/TRBV12-4; clone_size: few; cdr3_aa: CASSLGQGIGGYTF
j_call: TRBJ2-5; d_call: NA; v_call: TRBV2; clone_size: few; cdr3_aa: CASSLNSETQYF
j_call: TRBJ1-1; d_call: NA; v_call: TRBV15; clone_size: NA; cdr3_aa: CATSRGFTRQGTEAFF
j_call: TRBJ1-2; d_call: NA; v_call: TRBV2; clone_size: few; cdr3_aa: CASTQLTGNYGYTF
j_call: TRBJ1-2; d_call: TRBD1; v_call: TRBV24-1; clone_size: once; cdr3_aa: CATSDLGQGAGGYTF
j_call: TRBJ2-5; d_call: NA; v_call: TRBV29-1; clone_size: NA; cdr3_aa: CRDQNRLGAQYF
j_call: TRBJ2-7; d_call: NA; v_call: TRBV20-1; clone_size: few; cdr3_aa: CSARAFQTYEQYF
j_call: NA; d_call: TRBD2; v_call: TRBV29-1; clone_size: NA; cdr3_aa: CSVGGTSNEQFF
j_call: TRBJ1-3; d_call: NA; v_call: TRBV7-9; clone_size: many; cdr3_aa: CASSLSSAERNTIYF
j_call: TRBJ1-1; d_call: NA; v_call: TRBV25-1; clone_size: NA; cdr3_aa: CASQGLVEAFF
j_call: TRBJ1-4; d_call: TRBD1; v_call: TRBV6-6; clone_size: NA; cdr3_aa: CASRTGGEKLFF
j_call: TRBJ2-2; d_call: TRBD2; v_call: TRBV5-1; clone_size: NA; cdr3_aa: CASSEGLGLTGELFF
j_call: TRBJ2-5; d_call: NA; v_call: TRBV11-1; clone_size: NA; cdr3_aa: CASSLGQADHRRETQYF
j_call: TRBJ2-7; d_call: NA; v_call: TRBV25-1; clone_size: NA; cdr3_aa: CASSPRRYIYEQYF
j_call: TRBJ1-1; d_call: NA; v_call: TRBV29-1; clone_size: NA; cdr3_aa: CSVDPGSTEAFF
j_call: TRBJ2-5; d_call: TRBD2; v_call: TRBV7-2; clone_size: many; cdr3_aa: CASSLLRGSAETQYF
j_call: TRBJ1-1; d_call: NA; v_call: TRBV15; clone_size: many; cdr3_aa: CATTGQMNTEAFF
j_call: TRBJ1-1; d_call: NA; v_call: TRBV7-2; clone_size: many; cdr3_aa: CASSIQVRNTEAFF
j_call: TRBJ1-1; d_call: NA; v_call: TRBV12-3/TRBV12-4; clone_size: many; cdr3_aa: CASSLGGPDTEAFF
j_call: TRBJ2-7; d_call: TRBD1; v_call: TRBV6-6; clone_size: NA; cdr3_aa: CASAPGTGSREQYF
j_call: TRBJ1-1; d_call: NA; v_call: TRBV2; clone_size: NA; cdr3_aa: CASSYKYGGAEAFF
j_call: TRBJ1-6; d_call: NA; v_call: TRBV10-3; clone_size: many; cdr3_aa: CAISEGGGRPLHF
j_call: TRBJ2-7; d_call: TRBD2; v_call: TRBV10-3; clone_size: NA; cdr3_aa: CASSPTGLAGGREQYF
j_call: TRBJ2-7; d_call: NA; v_call: TRBV19; clone_size: many; cdr3_aa: CASSTRGRRDEQYF
j_call: TRBJ2-7; d_call: NA; v_call: TRBV11-2; clone_size: NA; cdr3_aa: CASSFPGQASWKQYF
j_call: TRBJ2-5; d_call: NA; v_call: TRBV29-1; clone_size: NA; cdr3_aa: CSVLQETQYF
j_call: TRBJ1-1; d_call: NA; v_call: TRBV10-3; clone_size: NA; cdr3_aa: CAISESSGRGLNTEAFF